One and the same sample provided the 8 T cell receptor beta chains below, sequenced in a study of cytomegalovirus exposure and HLA in healthy donors. 13 Jbeta primers and 60 Vbeta primers were used for the PCR. The method was immunoSEQ multiplex PCR; TCRdb's version includes in-frame clones alone and lacks a portion of them. The sample contains a few hundred thousand clones, approximately 80% of which appear only once. Material: PBMCs. These receptors all come from a girl between 10 and 17 years old in good health and CMV-seronegative.

V is TRBV6-1 and J is TRBJ1-3; D gene uncertain. CDR1 MNHNS and CDR2 SASEGT come from the germline V gene. CDR3 length: 14 amino acids. Trimming left V 5 bases short and J 0 bases short, with 8 bases between. The CDR3 nucleotides read TGTGCCAGCAGTCTGGGAGACTCTGGAAACACCATATATTTT. Its protein is CASSLGDSGNTIYF.

The V gene is TRBV28, the J gene TRBJ1-5; 7 bases are shared with TRBD1. This CDR3 spans 14 amino acids. V lost 8 bases, J lost 6 bases, and 10 bases stayed unmatched. Germline CDR1 MDHEN, CDR2 SYDVKM. The chain's CDR3 is CASHAPGGGQPQHF. The CDR3 DNA reads TGTGCCAGCCACGCCCCAGGGGGAGGTCAGCCCCAGCATTTT.

The J gene is TRBJ1-1, the V gene TRBV5-1; maybe TRBD1 (6 bases). V lost 4 bases and J lost 1, with 17 bases in between. From germline, CDR1 is SGHRS and CDR2 YFSETQ. The CDR3 contains 16 residues. CDR3 protein: CASSPWAGASNTEAFF. The CDR3 DNA sequence: TGCGCCAGCAGCCCTTGGGCAGGGGCCTCGAACACTGAAGCTTTCTTT.

This clone has just a few counts. The V call is TRBV5-8, the J call TRBJ1-5; D gene ambiguous. Trimming stripped 2 bases from V and 10 bases from J, with 13 bases between. The CDR3 consists of 13 residues. Germline-derived CDR1 and CDR2 are SGHTS and YDEGEE. CDR3 region: CASSFSAPRPQHF. The CDR3, as DNA: TGTGCCAGCAGCTTCTCCGCGCCAAGACCCCAGCATTTT.

This clone was picked up one time. The chain carries TRBV7-3 and TRBJ1-1; D is possibly TRBD1 (5 bases). The CDR3 has 18 residues. Germline CDR1 SGHTA, CDR2 FQGTGA. Deletions cut 5 bases from V and 1 base from J, with 23 bases between. The CDR3 loop reads CASSPRAGITRKNTEAFF. In nucleotides, the CDR3 is TGTGCCAGCAGCCCCCGGGCAGGGATTACAAGGAAGAACACTGAAGCTTTCTTT.

This chain links TRBV6-4 with TRBJ2-3, with TRBD2 matching 7 bases. V trimming: 7 bases; J trimming: 3 bases; junction bases outside the gene matches: 10. The CDR3 consists of 15 residues. Germline CDR1 and CDR2: MRHNA and SNTAGT. The DNA for the CDR3 is TGTGCCAGCAAGAGTACAGCGGGAAAAACAGATACGCAGTATTTT. Its translation is CASKSTAGKTDTQYF.

This chain joins TRBV28 and TRBJ1-5; weak D call: TRBD1 (6 bases). From germline, CDR1 is MDHEN and CDR2 SYDVKM. The CDR3 length is 17 residues. The ends were cut back, 3 bases at V and 3 bases at J, with 18 bases in the middle. DNA of the CDR3: TGTGCCAGCAGTTTCAGGGACAAAGCTAACATCAATCAGCCCCAGCATTTT. This encodes CASSFRDKANINQPQHF.

Regarding this clone: A read error may account for a junction end that differs from germline. This chain links TRBV27 with TRBJ2-2, with TRBD1 as a possible D gene (6 bases). The CDR3 extends over 14 amino acids. The germline CDR1 and CDR2 sequences are MNHEY and SMNVEV (reference sequence). CDR3 DNA sequence: TGTGCCAGCAGTAGGCAGGGGAACGCCGGGGAGCTGTTTTTT. Its translation: CASSRQGNAGELFF.